Listed below are T cell receptor beta chains from one sample, sequenced in a study of T cells expressing NK-cell markers. TCRdb reworked the 5' RACE reads into one entry per CDR3 protein, no DNA. The specimen's table records roughly 430,000 distinct CDR3 sequences. Material for sequencing was blood T cells: a sorted CD56 or NKG2C T cell subset, CD4+ or CD8+ T cells, or bulk PBMC T cells (not recorded which). The source of these receptors is a woman between 18 and 75 years old in good health. CDR3s include the opening cysteine and the closing phenylalanine or tryptophan.

V: TRBV20-1; J: TRBJ2-7; CDR3: CSARRGGYEQYF
V: TRBV12-3/TRBV12-4; J: TRBJ2-1; CDR3: CASSYRLARGGNEQFF
V: TRBV7-2; J: TRBJ2-7; CDR3: CASSLAGAYYEQYF
V: TRBV29-1; J: TRBJ2-7; CDR3: CSVEDRGSSYEQYF
V: TRBV12-3/TRBV12-4; J: TRBJ2-1; CDR3: CASTTLVLEQFF
V: TRBV3-1; J: TRBJ2-5; CDR3: CASSQGGLVGQYF
V: TRBV15; J: TRBJ1-4; CDR3: CATSTEMGEKLFF
V: TRBV20-1; J: TRBJ2-5; CDR3: CSARDVAGKTQYF
V: TRBV12-3/TRBV12-4; J: TRBJ1-1; CDR3: CASSLGGGIDTEAFF
V: TRBV7-2; J: TRBJ2-3; CDR3: CASRISSSGQGADTQYF
V: TRBV20-1; J: TRBJ1-1; CDR3: CSPLGPTEAFF
V: TRBV4-2; J: TRBJ2-1; CDR3: CASSQRVAGAVNEQFF
V: TRBV20-1; J: TRBJ2-1; CDR3: CSARAHRVANEQFF
V: TRBV29-1; J: TRBJ1-1; CDR3: CSVQGRLNTEAFF
V: TRBV30; J: TRBJ1-2; CDR3: CACPPTGFNYGYTF
V: TRBV5-1; J: TRBJ2-2; CDR3: CASSLLSGDAGELFF
V: TRBV15; J: TRBJ2-1; CDR3: CATSRYVSGTQFF
V: TRBV9; J: TRBJ2-1; CDR3: CASSAIPAGGTNEQFF
V: TRBV12-3/TRBV12-4; J: TRBJ2-5; CDR3: CASNLEGLGETQYF
V: TRBV12-3/TRBV12-4; J: TRBJ1-3; CDR3: CASSFGQGARGNTIYF
V: TRBV12-3/TRBV12-4; J: TRBJ1-2; CDR3: CASRLPTTVNYGYTF
V: TRBV4-2; J: TRBJ2-3; CDR3: CASSQAPSGGGTDTQYF
V: TRBV6-5; J: TRBJ2-5; CDR3: CASSYSISGGQETQYF
V: TRBV7-6; J: TRBJ2-1; CDR3: CASRAGTEYNEQFF
V: TRBV5-6; J: TRBJ2-3; CDR3: CASSLTHETDTQYF
V: TRBV14; J: TRBJ1-4; CDR3: CASSQGFGRINEKLFF
V: TRBV18; J: TRBJ2-3; CDR3: CASSPPLAGATDTQYF